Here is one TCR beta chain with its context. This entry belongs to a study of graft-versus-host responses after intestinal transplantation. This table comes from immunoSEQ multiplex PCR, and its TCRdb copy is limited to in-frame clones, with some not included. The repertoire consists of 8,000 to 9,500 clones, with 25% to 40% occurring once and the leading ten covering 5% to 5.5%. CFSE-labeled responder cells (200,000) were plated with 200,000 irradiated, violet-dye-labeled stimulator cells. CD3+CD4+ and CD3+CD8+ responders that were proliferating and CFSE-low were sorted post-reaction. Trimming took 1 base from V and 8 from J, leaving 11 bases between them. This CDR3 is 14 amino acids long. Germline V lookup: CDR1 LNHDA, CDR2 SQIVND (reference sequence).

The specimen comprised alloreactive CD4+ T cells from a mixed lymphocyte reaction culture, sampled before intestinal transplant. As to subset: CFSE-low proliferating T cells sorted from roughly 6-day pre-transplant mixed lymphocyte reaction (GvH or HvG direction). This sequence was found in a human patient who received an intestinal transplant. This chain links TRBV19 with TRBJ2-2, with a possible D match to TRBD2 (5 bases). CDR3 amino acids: CASSIAGSIGELFF. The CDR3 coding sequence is TGTGCCAGTAGTATAGCGGGGAGCATAGGGGAGCTGTTTTTT.